This T cell receptor beta chain comes out of a study of shared clonotypes between healthy human individuals. Study results and caveats: Against clonotypes common to all four donors, non-shared ones had lower generation probabilities.

Germline values: CDR1 LNHDA, CDR2 SQIVND (reference sequence). CDR3 length: 13 amino acids. Trimming removed 3 bases at V and 3 bases at J, with 8 bases between. Sequencing used immunoSEQ multiplex PCR; TCRdb keeps in-frame clones, though not all of them. The sample has 600,000 to 750,000 clones; roughly 91% are singletons. About this clone itself: What it binds is unknown.

CD45RO+ cells and CCR7-negative CD45RA+ TemRA cells were combined as CD8 memory. The sample taken for sequencing was memory CD8+ T cells from PBMCs. As for subset: CD45RO+ cells pooled with CCR7-negative TemRA cells. This clonotype was obtained from a man between 18 and 29 years old in good health. Some clones in this sample may be carry-over from other donors' samples. The chain recombines TRBV19 with TRBJ1-2; D remains ambiguous. CDR3 bases: TGTGCCAGTAGTATCTGGGGTGACTATGGCTACACCTTC. Amino acid sequence: CASSIWGDYGYTF.